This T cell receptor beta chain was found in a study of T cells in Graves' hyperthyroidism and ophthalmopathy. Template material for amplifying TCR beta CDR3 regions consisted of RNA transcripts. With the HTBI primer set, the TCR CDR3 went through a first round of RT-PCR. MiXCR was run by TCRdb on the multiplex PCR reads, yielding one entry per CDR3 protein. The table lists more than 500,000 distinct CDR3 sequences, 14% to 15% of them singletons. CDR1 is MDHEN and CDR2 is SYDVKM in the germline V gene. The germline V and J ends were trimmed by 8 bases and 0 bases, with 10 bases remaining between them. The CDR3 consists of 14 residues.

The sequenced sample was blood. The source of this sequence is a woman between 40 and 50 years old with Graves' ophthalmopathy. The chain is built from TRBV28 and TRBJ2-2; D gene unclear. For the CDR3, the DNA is TGTGCCAGCTGCTCAAGTGCGAACACCGGGGAGCTGTTTTTT. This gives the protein CASCSSANTGELFF.